This T cell receptor beta chain was observed in a study of cytomegalovirus exposure and HLA in healthy donors. The CDR3 length is 15 residues. Per germline, CDR1 SGHRS and CDR2 YFSETQ. After removal of 4 bases from V and 0 bases from J, the junction contained 5 bases not matched to a gene. Vbeta (60) and Jbeta (13) primers were used in the PCR. The authors' processing: In a later analysis, the count reached tens of millions of unique TCR beta chains, with approximately 11 million shared. Clones were read by immunoSEQ multiplex PCR, and TCRdb kept only the in-frame ones, dropping some. That table furnishes V, J and clone size, whereas the DNA furnished D and trimming. The sample carries 170,000 or so clones, 75% to 85% recorded once.

The chain joins TRBV5-1 to TRBJ2-7, with 9 bases matching TRBD2. Material: PBMCs. This TCR derives from a man aged 30 to 39 in good health and CMV-seropositive. The CDR3 DNA reads TGCGCCAGCAGCAAAGAGACTAGCGGCTCCTACGAGCAGTACTTC. This codes for CASSKETSGSYEQYF.